The 9 T cell receptor beta chains reported below all come from one sample, sequenced in a study of blood T cell repertoires in COVID-19. Sequencing used immunoSEQ multiplex PCR; TCRdb keeps in-frame clones, though not all of them. The repertoire holds 160,000 or so clones, with more than 65% as singletons. Sequences were obtained from PBMCs or T cells enriched from blood (not recorded which). The receptors originated from a man aged 55 to 70 who had recovered from COVID-19.

The chain has TRBV30 and TRBJ2-1; TRBD2 is a possible D gene (6 bases). Looked up from germline, CDR1 is GTSNPN and CDR2 is SVGIG (reference sequence). The CDR3 spans 13 residues. V shed 3 bases and J shed 5 bases, with 11 bases lying between them. The DNA for the CDR3 is TGTGCCTGGAGAGCTAGCGCCGACAATGAGCAGTTCTTC. Translated: CAWRASADNEQFF.

The genes are TRBV5-5 and TRBJ1-4; TRBD1 agrees at 9 bases. Unmatched junction bases numbered 21, after V lost 4 bases and J lost 8 bases. Germline loops: CDR1 SGHKS, CDR2 YYEKEE (reference sequence). This CDR3 is 19 amino acids long. The CDR3 reads CASSRLYRDRVVGMEKLFF. The CDR3 DNA is TGTGCCAGCAGCCGACTTTACCGGGACAGGGTAGTGGGCATGGAAAAACTGTTTTTT.

This chain links TRBV6-6 with TRBJ1-2; D gene ambiguous. Germline assignment: CDR1 MNHNY and CDR2 SVGAGI (reference sequence). The CDR3 sequence is 12 residues long. Trimming removed 6 bases at V and 6 bases at J, with 11 bases between. CDR3 in DNA: TGTGCCAGCAGCCCCCTTTCTGATGGCTACACCTTC. This translates into CASSPLSDGYTF.

The rearrangement joins TRBV5-1 to TRBJ2-7, with 9 bases identical to TRBD1. J lost 5 bases, V lost 1 base, and 13 bases had no gene match. Germline lookup yields CDR1 SGHRS and CDR2 YFSETQ. CDR3 length: 17 residues. CDR3 amino acids: CASSLWGAGTGTDEQYF. DNA of the CDR3: TGCGCCAGCAGCTTGTGGGGGGCTGGGACAGGGACCGACGAGCAGTACTTC.

The chain couples TRBV7-8 to TRBJ1-5; 7 bases fit TRBD1. The CDR3 consists of 14 residues. Trimming took 3 bases from V and 4 from J; bases not matched to a gene: 3. The germline gives CDR1 SGHVS, CDR2 FQNEAQ. CDR3 amino acids: CASSFDRVNQPQHF. For the CDR3, the DNA is TGTGCCAGCAGCTTCGACAGGGTAAATCAGCCCCAGCATTTT.

The V call is TRBV7-2, the J call TRBJ2-7, with D tentatively TRBD1 (6 bases). V gave up 1 base and J gave up 1 base, with 11 bases separating them. There are 15 residues in the CDR3. Germline loops: CDR1 SGHTA, CDR2 FQGNSA. Here the CDR3 reads CASSLVLTGSYEQYF. As DNA, the CDR3 is TGTGCCAGCAGCTTAGTTCTGACAGGTTCCTACGAGCAGTACTTC.

This rearrangement joins TRBV7-9 to TRBJ2-7, with D maybe TRBD2 (5 bases). The CDR3 consists of 14 residues. Germline loops: CDR1 SEHNR, CDR2 FQNEAQ (reference sequence). The V end was cut by 3 bases, the J end by 2 bases, with 11 bases between. CDR3 in DNA: TGTGCCAGCAGCTTGGGAGCGGAAGCCTACGAGCAGTACTTC. Translating gives CASSLGAEAYEQYF.

The chain is built from TRBV10-1 and TRBJ2-7; 9 bases are a match to TRBD2. The J segment lost 4 bases and the V segment lost 5 bases, leaving 6 bases of the junction unmatched. This CDR3 is built from 14 residues. Germline V gives CDR1 WNHNN, CDR2 SYGVQD (reference sequence). In DNA, the CDR3 is TGCGCCAGCAGTCTTAGCGGGAGCGGATACGAGCAGTACTTC. Translated: CASSLSGSGYEQYF.

The chain links TRBV5-1 to TRBJ2-3; TRBD2 might be the D (5 bases). This CDR3 is built from 14 residues. From germline, CDR1 is SGHRS and CDR2 YFSETQ. The V and J ends lost 0 bases and 2 bases respectively, with 7 bases between them. The CDR3 reads CASSLGGYTDTQYF. Here the CDR3 DNA reads TGCGCCAGCAGCTTGGGCGGGTACACAGATACGCAGTATTTT.